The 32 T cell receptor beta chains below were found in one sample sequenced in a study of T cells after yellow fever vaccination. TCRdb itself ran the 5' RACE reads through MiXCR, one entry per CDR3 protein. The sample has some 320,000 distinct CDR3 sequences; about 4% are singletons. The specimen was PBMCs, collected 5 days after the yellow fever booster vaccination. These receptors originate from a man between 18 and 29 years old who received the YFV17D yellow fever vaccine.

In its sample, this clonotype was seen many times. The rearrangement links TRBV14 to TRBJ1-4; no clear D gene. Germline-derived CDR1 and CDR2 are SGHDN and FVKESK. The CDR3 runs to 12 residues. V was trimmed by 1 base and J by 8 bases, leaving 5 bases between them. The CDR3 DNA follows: TGTGCCAGCAGCCAAGGCGGGGAAAAACTGTTTTTT. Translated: CASSQGGEKLFF. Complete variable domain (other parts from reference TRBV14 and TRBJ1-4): EAGVTQFPSHSVIEKGQTVTLRCDPISGHDNLYWYRRVMGKEIKFLLHFVKESKQDESGMPNNRFLAERTGGTYSTLKVQPAELEDSGVYFCASSQGGEKLFFGSGTQLSVL.

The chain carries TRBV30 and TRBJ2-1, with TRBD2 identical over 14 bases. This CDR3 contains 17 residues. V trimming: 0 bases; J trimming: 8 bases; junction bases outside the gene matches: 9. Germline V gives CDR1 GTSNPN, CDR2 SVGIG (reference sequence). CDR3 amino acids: CAWSVYGLAGGFHEQFF. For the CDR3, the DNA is TGTGCCTGGAGTGTATACGGACTAGCGGGGGGTTTTCATGAGCAGTTCTTC.

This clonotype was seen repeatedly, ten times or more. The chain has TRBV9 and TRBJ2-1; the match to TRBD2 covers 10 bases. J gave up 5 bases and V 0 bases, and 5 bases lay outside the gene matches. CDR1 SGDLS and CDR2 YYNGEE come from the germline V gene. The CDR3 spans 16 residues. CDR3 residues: CASSVGGSGGNNEQFF. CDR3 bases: TGTGCCAGCAGCGTAGGAGGTAGCGGGGGGAACAATGAGCAGTTCTTC.

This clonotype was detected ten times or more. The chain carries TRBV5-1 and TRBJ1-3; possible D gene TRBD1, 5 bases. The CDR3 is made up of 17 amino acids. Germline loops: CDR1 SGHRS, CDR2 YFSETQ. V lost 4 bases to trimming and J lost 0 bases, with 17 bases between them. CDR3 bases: TGCGCCAGCAGCCCAGGCTACAGGCCTGCCTCTGGAAACACCATATATTTT. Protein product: CASSPGYRPASGNTIYF. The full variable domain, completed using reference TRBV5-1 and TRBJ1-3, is KAGVTQTPRYLIKTRGQQVTLSCSPISGHRSVSWYQQTPGQGLQFLFEYFSETQRNKGNFPGRFSGRQFSNSRSEMNVSTLELGDSALYLCASSPGYRPASGNTIYFGEGSWLTVV.

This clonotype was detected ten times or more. CDR3 protein: CSAAGTLYNEQFF. The CDR3 nucleotides are TGCAGTGCCGCAGGGACCCTCTACAATGAGCAGTTCTTC. V is TRBV20-1 and J is TRBJ2-1; D assignment may be TRBD1 or TRBD2 (5 bases each). The V end lost 6 bases, the J end lost 3 bases, and 12 bases lay between the germline ends. There are 13 residues in the CDR3. Germline V CDR1 and CDR2: DFQATT, SNEGSKA (reference sequence).

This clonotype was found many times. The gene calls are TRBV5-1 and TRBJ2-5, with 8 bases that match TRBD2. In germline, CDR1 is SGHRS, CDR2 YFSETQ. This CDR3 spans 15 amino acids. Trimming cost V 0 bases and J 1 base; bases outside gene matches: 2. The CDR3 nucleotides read TGCGCCAGCAGCTTGGAGGGACTAGTCCAAGAGACCCAGTACTTC. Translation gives CASSLEGLVQETQYF.

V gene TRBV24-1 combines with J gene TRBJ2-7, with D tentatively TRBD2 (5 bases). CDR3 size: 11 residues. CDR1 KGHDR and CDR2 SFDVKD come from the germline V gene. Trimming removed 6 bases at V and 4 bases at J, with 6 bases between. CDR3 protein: CATSSGYEQYF. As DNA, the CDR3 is TGTGCCACCAGTTCGGGGTACGAGCAGTACTTC.

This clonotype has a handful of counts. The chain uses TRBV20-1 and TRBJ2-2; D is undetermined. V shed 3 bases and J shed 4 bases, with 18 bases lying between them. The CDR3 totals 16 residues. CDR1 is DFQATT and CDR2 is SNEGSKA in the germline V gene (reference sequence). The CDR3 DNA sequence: TGCAGTGCTAGGGCCCCCGGGTTTAGTTCCACCGGGGAGCTGTTTTTT. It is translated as CSARAPGFSSTGELFF.

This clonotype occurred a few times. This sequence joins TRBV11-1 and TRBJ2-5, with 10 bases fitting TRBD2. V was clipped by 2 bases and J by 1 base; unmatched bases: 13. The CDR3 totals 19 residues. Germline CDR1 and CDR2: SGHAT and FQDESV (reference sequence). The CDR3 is CASSLRYTPSGRPQETQYF. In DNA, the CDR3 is TGTGCCAGCAGCTTACGTTATACCCCTAGCGGGAGACCCCAAGAGACCCAGTACTTC.

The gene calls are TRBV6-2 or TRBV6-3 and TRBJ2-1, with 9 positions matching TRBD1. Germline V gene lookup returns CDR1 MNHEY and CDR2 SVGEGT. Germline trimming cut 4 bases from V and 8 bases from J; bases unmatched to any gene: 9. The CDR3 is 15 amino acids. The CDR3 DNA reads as TGTGCCAGCAGTTTGGGGGACAGGGCCCGCTATGAGCAGTTCTTC. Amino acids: CASSLGDRARYEQFF.

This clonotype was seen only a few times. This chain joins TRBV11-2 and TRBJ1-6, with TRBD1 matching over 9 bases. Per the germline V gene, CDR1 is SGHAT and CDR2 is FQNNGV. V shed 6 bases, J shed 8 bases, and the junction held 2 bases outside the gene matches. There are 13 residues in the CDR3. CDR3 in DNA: TGTGCCAGCAGACAGGGGGCGGATTCACCCCTCCACTTT. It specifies CASRQGADSPLHF.

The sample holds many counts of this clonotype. The CDR3: CASSSETIKTSGGFDTQYF. CDR3 in DNA: TGTGCCAGCAGTTCCGAAACGATAAAGACTAGCGGGGGGTTTGATACGCAGTATTTT. The chain combines TRBV12-3 or TRBV12-4 with TRBJ2-3, with 13 bases fitting TRBD2. The junction had 16 bases not matched to a gene; V was cut back by 4 bases and J by 6 bases. This CDR3 contains 19 residues.

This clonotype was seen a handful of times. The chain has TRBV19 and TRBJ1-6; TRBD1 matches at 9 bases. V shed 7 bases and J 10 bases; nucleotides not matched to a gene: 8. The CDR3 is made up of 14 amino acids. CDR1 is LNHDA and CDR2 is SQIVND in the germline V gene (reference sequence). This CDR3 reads CASNPGQGYSPLHF. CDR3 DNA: TGTGCCAGTAACCCGGGACAGGGATACTCACCCCTCCACTTT.

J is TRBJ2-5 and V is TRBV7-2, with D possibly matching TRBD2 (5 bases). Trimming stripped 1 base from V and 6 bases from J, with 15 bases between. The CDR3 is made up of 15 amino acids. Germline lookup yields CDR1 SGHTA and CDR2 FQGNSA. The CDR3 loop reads CASSLEKGGGKTQYF. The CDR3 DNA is TGTGCCAGCAGCTTAGAAAAGGGTGGAGGCAAGACCCAGTACTTC.

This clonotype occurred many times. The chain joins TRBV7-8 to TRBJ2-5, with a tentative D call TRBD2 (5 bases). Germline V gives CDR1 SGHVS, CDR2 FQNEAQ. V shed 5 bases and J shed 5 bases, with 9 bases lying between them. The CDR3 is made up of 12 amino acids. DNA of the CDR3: TGTGCCAGCAGCCCAACGGGGGAGACCCAGTACTTC. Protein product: CASSPTGETQYF.

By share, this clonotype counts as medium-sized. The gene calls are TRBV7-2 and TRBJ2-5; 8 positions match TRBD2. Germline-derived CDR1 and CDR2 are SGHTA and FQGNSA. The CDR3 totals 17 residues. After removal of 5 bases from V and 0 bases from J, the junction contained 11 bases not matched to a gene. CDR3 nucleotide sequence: TGTGCCAGCAGCCCCCGGGGAGGCGGGGGGTACCAAGAGACCCAGTACTTC. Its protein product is CASSPRGGGGYQETQYF. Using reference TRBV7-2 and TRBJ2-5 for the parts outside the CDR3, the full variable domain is GAGVSQSPSNKVTEKGKDVELRCDPISGHTALYWYRQSLGQGLEFLIYFQGNSAPDKSGLPSDRFSAERTGGSVSTLTIQRTQQEDSAVYLCASSPRGGGGYQETQYFGPGTRLLVL.

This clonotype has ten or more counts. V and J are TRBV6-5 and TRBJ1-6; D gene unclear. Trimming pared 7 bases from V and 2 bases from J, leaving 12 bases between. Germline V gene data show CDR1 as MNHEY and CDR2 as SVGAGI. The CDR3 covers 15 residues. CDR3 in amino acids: CASKRPRPYNSPLHF. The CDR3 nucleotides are TGTGCCAGCAAAAGACCCCGTCCCTATAATTCACCCCTCCACTTT.

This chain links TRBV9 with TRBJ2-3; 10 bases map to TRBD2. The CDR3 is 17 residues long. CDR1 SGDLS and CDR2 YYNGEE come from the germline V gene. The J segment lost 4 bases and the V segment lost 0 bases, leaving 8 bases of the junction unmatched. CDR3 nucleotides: TGTGCCAGCAGCGTAGATCCGCCTAGCGGGGGTGCAGATACGCAGTATTTT. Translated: CASSVDPPSGGADTQYF.

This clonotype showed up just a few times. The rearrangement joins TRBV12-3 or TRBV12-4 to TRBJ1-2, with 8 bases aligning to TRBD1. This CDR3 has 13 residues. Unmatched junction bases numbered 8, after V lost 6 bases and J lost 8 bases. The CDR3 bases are TGTGCCAGCAGCCCGACAGGGGAGGGAGGCTACACCTTC. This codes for CASSPTGEGGYTF.

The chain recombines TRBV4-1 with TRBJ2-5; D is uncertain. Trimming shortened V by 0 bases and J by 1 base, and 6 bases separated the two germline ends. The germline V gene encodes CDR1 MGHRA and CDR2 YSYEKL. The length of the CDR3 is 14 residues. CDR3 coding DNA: TGCGCCAGCAGCCAAGATTATAGCCAAGAGACCCAGTACTTC. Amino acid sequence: CASSQDYSQETQYF.

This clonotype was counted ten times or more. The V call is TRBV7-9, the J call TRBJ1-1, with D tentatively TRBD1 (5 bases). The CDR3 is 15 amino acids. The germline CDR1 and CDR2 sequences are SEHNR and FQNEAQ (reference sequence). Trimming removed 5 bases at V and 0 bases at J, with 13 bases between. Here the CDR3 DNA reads TGTGCCAGCAGCCCCGGCTGGGGCCTGAACACTGAAGCTTTCTTT. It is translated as CASSPGWGLNTEAFF.

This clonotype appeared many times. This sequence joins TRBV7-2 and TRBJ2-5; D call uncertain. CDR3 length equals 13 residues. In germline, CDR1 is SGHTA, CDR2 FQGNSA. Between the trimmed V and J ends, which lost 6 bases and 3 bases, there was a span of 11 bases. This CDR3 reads CASRRLAEETQYF. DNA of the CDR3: TGTGCCAGCAGACGCTTAGCCGAAGAGACCCAGTACTTC.

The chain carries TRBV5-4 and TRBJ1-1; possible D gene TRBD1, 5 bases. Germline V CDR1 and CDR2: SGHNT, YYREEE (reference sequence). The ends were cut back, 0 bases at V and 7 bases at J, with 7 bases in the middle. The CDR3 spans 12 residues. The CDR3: CASSLGGLEAFF. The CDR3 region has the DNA TGTGCCAGCAGCTTGGGGGGACTTGAAGCTTTCTTT.

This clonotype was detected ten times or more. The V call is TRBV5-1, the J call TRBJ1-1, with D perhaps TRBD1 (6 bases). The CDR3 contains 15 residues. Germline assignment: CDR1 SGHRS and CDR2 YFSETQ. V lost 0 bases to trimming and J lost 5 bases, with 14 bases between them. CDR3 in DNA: TGCGCCAGCAGCTTGGGTACAGGGAAGAGTACTGAAGCTTTCTTT. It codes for CASSLGTGKSTEAFF.

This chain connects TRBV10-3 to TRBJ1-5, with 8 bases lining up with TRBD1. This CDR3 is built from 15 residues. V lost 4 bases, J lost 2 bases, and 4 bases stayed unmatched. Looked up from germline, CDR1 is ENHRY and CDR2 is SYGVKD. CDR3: CAISVEDRGNQPQHF. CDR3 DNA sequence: TGTGCCATCAGTGTAGAGGACAGGGGCAATCAGCCCCAGCATTTT.

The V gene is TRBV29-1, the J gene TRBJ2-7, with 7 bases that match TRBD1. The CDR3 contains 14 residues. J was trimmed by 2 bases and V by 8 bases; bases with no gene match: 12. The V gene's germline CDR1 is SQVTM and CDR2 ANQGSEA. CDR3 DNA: TGCAGCCACCATTTCGACAGGGCACCCTACGAGCAGTACGTC. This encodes CSHHFDRAPYEQYV.

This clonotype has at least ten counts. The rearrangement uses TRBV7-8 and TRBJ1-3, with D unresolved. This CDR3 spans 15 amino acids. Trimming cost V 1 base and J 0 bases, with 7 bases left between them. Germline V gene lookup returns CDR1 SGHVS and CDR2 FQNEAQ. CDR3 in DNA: TGTGCCAGCAGCTTAGTTGGGTTCTCTGGAAACACCATATATTTT. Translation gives CASSLVGFSGNTIYF.

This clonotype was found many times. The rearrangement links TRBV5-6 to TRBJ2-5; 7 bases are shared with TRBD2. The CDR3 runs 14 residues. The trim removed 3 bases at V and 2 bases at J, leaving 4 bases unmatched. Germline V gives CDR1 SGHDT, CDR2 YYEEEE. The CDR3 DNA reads TGTGCCAGCAGCTCGCCCGGGAGGCAAGAGACCCAGTACTTC. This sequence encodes CASSSPGRQETQYF.

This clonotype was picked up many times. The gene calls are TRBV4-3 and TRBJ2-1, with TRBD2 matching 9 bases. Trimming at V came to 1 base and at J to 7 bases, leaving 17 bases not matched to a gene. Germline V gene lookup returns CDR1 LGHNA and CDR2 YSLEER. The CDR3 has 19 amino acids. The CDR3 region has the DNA TGCGCCAGCAGCCAAGTTCGACTAAGCGGGGGGCCCCACCGAAATGAGCAGTTCTTC. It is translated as CASSQVRLSGGPHRNEQFF.

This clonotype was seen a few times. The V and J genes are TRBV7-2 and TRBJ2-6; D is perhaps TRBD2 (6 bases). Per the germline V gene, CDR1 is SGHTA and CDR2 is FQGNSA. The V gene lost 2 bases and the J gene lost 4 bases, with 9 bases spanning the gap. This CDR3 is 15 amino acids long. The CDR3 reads CASSLRRDGANVLTF. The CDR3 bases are TGTGCCAGCAGCTTACGGAGGGACGGGGCCAACGTCCTGACTTTC.

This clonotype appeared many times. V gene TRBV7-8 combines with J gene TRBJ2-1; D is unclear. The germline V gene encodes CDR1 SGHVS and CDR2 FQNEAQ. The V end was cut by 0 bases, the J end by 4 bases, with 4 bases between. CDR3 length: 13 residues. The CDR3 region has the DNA TGTGCCAGCAGCTTAGCGGAATACAATGAGCAGTTCTTC. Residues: CASSLAEYNEQFF.

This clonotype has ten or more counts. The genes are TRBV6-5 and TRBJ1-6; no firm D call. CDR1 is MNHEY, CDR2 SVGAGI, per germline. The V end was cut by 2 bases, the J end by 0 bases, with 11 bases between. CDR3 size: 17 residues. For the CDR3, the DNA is TGTGCCAGCAGTTACGGAGCTCGGAGCTCCTATAATTCACCCCTCCACTTT. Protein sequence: CASSYGARSSYNSPLHF.